This T cell receptor (beta chain) was found in a study of blood T cell repertoires in COVID-19. Method: immunoSEQ multiplex PCR; TCRdb's copy keeps in-frame clones and lacks some. The data hold around 100,000 clones, with around 84% observed a single time. The table lists this clone with a count of one. The CDR3 runs 15 residues. Trimming at V came to 4 bases and at J to 4 bases, leaving 8 bases not matched to a gene. Germline CDR1 is KGHDR and CDR2 is SFDVKD. Specimen: peripheral blood. The clonotype originates from a man aged 35 to 55 with acute or convalescent COVID-19. The V call is TRBV24-1, the J call TRBJ2-5, with 7 bases identical to TRBD1. The CDR3: CATSEEQGIGETQYF. The CDR3 DNA follows: TGTGCCACCAGTGAGGAACAGGGGATAGGAGAGACCCAGTACTTC.